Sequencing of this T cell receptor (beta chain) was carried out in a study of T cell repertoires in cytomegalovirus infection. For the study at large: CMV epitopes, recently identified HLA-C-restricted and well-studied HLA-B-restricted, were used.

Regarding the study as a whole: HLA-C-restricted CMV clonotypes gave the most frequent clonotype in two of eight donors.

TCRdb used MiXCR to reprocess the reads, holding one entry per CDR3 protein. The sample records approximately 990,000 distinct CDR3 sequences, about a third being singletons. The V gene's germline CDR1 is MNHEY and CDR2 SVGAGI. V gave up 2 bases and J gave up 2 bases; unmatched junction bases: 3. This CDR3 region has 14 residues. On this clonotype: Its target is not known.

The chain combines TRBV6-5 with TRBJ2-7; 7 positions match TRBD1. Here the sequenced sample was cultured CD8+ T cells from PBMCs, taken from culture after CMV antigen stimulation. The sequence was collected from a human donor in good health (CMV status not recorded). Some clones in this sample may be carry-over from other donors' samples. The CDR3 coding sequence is TGTGCCAGCAGTTACGCCACAGGGGCCTACGAGCAGTACTTC. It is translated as CASSYATGAYEQYF.